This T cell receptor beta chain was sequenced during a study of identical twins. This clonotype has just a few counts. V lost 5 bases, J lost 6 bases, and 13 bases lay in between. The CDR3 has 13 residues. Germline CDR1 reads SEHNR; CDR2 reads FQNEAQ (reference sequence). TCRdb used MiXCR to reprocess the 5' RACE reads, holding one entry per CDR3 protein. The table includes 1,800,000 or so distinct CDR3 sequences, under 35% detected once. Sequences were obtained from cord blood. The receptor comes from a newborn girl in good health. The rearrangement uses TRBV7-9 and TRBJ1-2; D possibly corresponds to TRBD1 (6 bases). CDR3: CASSQRGVDGYTF. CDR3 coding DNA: TGTGCCAGCAGCCAGAGGGGGGTAGATGGCTACACCTTC.